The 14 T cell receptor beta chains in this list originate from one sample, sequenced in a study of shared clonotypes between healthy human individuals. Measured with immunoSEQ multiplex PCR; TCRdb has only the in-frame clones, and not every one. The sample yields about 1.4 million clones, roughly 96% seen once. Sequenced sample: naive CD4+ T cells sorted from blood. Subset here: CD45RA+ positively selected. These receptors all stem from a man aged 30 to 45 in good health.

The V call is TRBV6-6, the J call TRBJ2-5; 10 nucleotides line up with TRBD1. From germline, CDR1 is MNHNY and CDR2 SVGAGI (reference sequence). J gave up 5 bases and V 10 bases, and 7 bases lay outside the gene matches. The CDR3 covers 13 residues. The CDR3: CATSDRGWETQYF. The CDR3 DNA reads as TGTGCCACCTCGGACAGGGGGTGGGAGACCCAGTACTTC.

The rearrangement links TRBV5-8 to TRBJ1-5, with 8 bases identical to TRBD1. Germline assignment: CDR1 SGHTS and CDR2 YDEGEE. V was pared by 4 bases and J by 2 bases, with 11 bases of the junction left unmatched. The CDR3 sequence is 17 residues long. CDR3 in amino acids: CASSKVQGAVRNQPQHF. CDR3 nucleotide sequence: TGTGCCAGCAGCAAAGTTCAGGGGGCGGTACGCAATCAGCCCCAGCATTTT.

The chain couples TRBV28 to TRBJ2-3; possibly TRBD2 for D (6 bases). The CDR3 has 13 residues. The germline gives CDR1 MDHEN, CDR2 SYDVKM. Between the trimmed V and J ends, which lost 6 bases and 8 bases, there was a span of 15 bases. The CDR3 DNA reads TGTGCCAGCAGCACAGGTGGAGGGAGTACGCAGTATTTT. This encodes CASSTGGGSTQYF.

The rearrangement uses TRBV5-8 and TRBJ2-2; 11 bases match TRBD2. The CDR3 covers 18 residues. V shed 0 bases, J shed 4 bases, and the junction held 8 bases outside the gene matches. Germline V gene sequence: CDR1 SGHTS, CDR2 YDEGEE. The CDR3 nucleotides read TGTGCCAGCAGCTTGGCATTACTAGCGGGAGTGACCACCGGGGAGCTGTTTTTT. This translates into CASSLALLAGVTTGELFF.

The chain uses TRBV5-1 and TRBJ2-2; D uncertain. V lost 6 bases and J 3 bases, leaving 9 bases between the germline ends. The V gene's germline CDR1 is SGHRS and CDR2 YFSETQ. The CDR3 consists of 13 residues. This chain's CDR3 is CASTPQYTGELFF. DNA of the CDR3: TGCGCCAGCACCCCTCAGTACACCGGGGAGCTGTTTTTT.

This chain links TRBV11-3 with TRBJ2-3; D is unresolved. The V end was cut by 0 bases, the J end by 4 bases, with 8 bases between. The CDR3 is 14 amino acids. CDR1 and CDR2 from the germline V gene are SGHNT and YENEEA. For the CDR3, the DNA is TGTGCCAGCAGCTTAGATTGGTCGGCAGATACGCAGTATTTT. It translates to CASSLDWSADTQYF.

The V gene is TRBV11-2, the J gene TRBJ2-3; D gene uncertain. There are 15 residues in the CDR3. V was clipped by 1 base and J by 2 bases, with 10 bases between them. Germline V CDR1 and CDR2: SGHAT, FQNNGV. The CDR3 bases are TGTGCCAGCAGCTTAGTTTGGCGGTCCACAGATACGCAGTATTTT. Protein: CASSLVWRSTDTQYF. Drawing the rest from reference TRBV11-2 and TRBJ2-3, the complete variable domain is EAGVAQSPRYKIIEKRQSVAFWCNPISGHATLYWYQQILGQGPKLLIQFQNNGVVDDSQLPKDRFSAERLKGVDSTLKIQPAKLEDSAVYLCASSLVWRSTDTQYFGPGTRLTVL.

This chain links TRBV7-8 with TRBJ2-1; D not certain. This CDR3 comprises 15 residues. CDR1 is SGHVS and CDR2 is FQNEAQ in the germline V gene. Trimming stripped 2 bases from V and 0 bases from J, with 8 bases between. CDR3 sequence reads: CASSLKQYSYNEQFF. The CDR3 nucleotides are TGTGCCAGCAGCTTAAAACAGTACTCCTACAATGAGCAGTTCTTC. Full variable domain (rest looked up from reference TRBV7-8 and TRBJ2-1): GAGVSQSPRYKVAKRGQDVALRCDPISGHVSLFWYQQALGQGPEFLTYFQNEAQLDKSGLPSDRFFAERPEGSVSTLKIQRTQQEDSAVYLCASSLKQYSYNEQFFGPGTRLTVL.

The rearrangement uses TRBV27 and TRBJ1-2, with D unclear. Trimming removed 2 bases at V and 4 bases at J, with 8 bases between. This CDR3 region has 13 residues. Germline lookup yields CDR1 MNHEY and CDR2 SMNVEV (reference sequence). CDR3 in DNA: TGTGCCAGCAGTTTAGGCCCCGTCTATGGCTACACCTTC. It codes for CASSLGPVYGYTF.

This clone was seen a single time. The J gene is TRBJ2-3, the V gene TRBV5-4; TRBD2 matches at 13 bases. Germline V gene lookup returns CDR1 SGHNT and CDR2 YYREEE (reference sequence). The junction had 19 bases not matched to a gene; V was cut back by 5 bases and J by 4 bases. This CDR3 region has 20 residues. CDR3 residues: CASRHGLAGEIGHSPDTQYF. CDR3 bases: TGTGCCAGCAGACATGGACTAGCGGGAGAAATCGGTCACAGTCCAGATACGCAGTATTTT.

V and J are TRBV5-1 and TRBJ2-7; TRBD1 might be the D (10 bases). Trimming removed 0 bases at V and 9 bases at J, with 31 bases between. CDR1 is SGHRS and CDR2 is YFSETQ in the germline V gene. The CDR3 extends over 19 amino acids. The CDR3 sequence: CASSLGQGALGSGSWRQYF. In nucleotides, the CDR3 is TGCGCCAGCAGCTTGGGACAGGGGGCGCTTGGTAGCGGGAGTTGGCGGCAGTACTTC.

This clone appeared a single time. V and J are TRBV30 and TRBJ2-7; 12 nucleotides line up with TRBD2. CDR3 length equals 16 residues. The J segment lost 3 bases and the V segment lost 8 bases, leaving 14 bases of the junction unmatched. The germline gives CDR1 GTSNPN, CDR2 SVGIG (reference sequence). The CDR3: CALSRSLGLAGYEQYF. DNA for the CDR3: TGTGCCCTGTCGAGGAGTTTGGGACTAGCGGGCTACGAGCAGTACTTC.

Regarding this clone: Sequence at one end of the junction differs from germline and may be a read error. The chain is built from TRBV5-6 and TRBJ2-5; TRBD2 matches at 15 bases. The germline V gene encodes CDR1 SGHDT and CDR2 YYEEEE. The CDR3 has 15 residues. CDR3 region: CASSLAYRTSGRVDF. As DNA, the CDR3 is TGTGCCAGCAGCTTGGCCTACCGGACTAGCGGGAGGGTGGACTTC. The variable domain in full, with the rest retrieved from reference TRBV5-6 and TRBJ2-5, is DAGVTQSPTHLIKTRGQQVTLRCSPKSGHDTVSWYQQALGQGPQFIFQYYEEEERQRGNFPDRFSGHQFPNYSSELNVNALLLGDSALYLCASSLAYRTSGRVDFGPGTRLLVL.

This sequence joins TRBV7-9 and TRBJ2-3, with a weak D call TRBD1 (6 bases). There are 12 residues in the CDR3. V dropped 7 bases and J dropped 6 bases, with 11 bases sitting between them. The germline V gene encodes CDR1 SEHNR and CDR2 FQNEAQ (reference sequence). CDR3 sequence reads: CASTQDRDTQYF. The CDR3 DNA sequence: TGTGCCAGCACACAAGACAGGGATACGCAGTATTTT.